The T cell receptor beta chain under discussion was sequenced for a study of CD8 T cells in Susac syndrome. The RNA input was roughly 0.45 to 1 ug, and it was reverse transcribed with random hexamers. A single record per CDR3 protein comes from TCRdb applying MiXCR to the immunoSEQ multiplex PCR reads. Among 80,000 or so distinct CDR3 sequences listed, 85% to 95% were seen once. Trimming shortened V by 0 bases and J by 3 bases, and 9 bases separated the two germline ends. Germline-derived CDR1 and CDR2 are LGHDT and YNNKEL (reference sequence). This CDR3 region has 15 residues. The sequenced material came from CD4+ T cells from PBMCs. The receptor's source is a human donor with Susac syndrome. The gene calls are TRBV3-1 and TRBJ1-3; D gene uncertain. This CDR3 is CASSQDSGYGNTIYF. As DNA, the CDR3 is TGTGCCAGCAGCCAAGATTCTGGTTATGGAAACACCATATATTTT.